Listed here are 23 T cell receptor beta chains from one sample, sequenced in a study of PD-1 blockade in classical Hodgkin lymphoma (dated by TCRdb to between 2020 and 2021). Library preparation was by the immunoSEQ multiplex PCR assay. Entries here come from immuneACCESS through TCRdb and include only in-frame sequences with V and J called. Some clones fail to appear in such tables; in the studies checked, an unresolved V gene covers under half of the shortfall, and the cause of the remainder is unknown. The sample table contains just under 20,000 clones; only one count was recorded for around 81% of them. The ten largest account for roughly 1.2% of the sample. Sample time point, as interpreted from the label and publication: newly diagnosed, previously untreated cHL patient sample. Magnetic negative selection with a Miltenyi CD4+ T cell isolation kit was used to purify CD4+ T cells from thawed PBMCs.

The material sequenced was CD4+ T cells from blood. The receptors derive from a human donor with classical Hodgkin lymphoma.

V usage is TRBV19 and J usage is TRBJ1-1, with 8 bases aligning to TRBD1. V lost 1 base to trimming and J lost 3 bases; unmatched junction nucleotides: 7. This CDR3 comprises 16 residues. The germline V gene encodes CDR1 LNHDA and CDR2 SQIVND (reference sequence). The CDR3 coding sequence is TGTGCCAGTAGTATAGTGTTCAGGGGGCGATACACTGAAGCTTTCTTT. Translation: CASSIVFRGRYTEAFF.

The V gene is TRBV19, the J gene TRBJ1-1; D gene uncertain. Looked up from germline, CDR1 is LNHDA and CDR2 is SQIVND (reference sequence). This CDR3 contains 14 residues. Deletions cut 3 bases from V and 4 bases from J, with 12 bases between. CDR3 protein: CASSIGRSATEAFF. The CDR3 DNA reads TGTGCCAGTAGTATTGGACGGTCGGCCACTGAAGCTTTCTTT.

The chain is built from TRBV6-1 and TRBJ1-2, with TRBD1 as a possible D gene (5 bases). Looked up from germline, CDR1 is MNHNS and CDR2 is SASEGT. This CDR3 contains 12 residues. The germline V and J ends were trimmed by 3 bases and 4 bases, with 6 bases remaining between them. CDR3 sequence reads: CASSEGVYGYTF. The CDR3 bases are TGTGCCAGCAGTGAGGGGGTCTATGGCTACACCTTC.

In this sample, this clone turned up a few times. The chain joins TRBV19 to TRBJ1-5; TRBD1 matches at 8 bases. The CDR3 sequence is 15 residues long. With V trimmed by 1 base and J by 7 bases, 6 bases remained unmatched. CDR1 is LNHDA, CDR2 SQIVND, per germline (reference sequence). In DNA, the CDR3 is TGTGCCAGTAGTATAGTCGGACAGGGTGGGCAGCCCCAGCATTTT. Amino acid sequence: CASSIVGQGGQPQHF.

The chain joins TRBV21-1 to TRBJ2-6; the D segment call TRBD1 is taken from the table without a DNA check. TRBV21-1 has pseudogene status. The CDR3 spans 19 residues. The CDR3 protein is CASSNELTGGPSGANVLTF. The CDR3 region has the DNA TGTGCCAGCAGCAACGAATTGACAGGGGGCCCCTCTGGGGCCAACGTCCTGACTTTC.

The rearrangement joins TRBV7-9 to TRBJ2-1; D may be TRBD2 (6 bases). Germline CDR1 is SEHNR and CDR2 is FQNEAQ (reference sequence). The CDR3 spans 15 residues. V was cut by 2 bases and J by 2 bases, with 10 bases left in between. The CDR3 DNA reads TGTGCCAGCAGCTTACGGGGGACGACCTACAATGAGCAGTTCTTC. It translates to CASSLRGTTYNEQFF.

This chain links TRBV7-2 with TRBJ2-5, with D possibly matching TRBD1 (6 bases). The germline V gene has CDR1 SGHTA and CDR2 FQGNSA. Trimming shortened V by 4 bases and J by 4 bases, and 16 bases separated the two germline ends. This CDR3 is built from 15 residues. In nucleotides, the CDR3 is TGTGCCAGCAGCTCCTTAGGACAGAAGATAGAGACCCAGTACTTC. This encodes CASSSLGQKIETQYF.

The V gene is TRBV18, the J gene TRBJ2-2; D not certain. This CDR3 has 16 residues. With 6 bases removed from V and 4 bases from J, the gap between germline ends came to 18 bases. CDR1 and CDR2 from the germline V gene are KGHSH and LQKENI. The chain's CDR3 is CASSRTDPPSTGELFF. The CDR3, as DNA: TGTGCCAGCTCTAGAACGGACCCCCCGAGCACCGGGGAGCTGTTTTTT.

V usage is TRBV2 and J usage is TRBJ2-1; 10 bases are shared with TRBD2. The trim removed 7 bases at V and 7 bases at J, leaving 13 bases unmatched. CDR3 size: 16 residues. The germline CDR1 and CDR2 sequences are SNHLY and FYNNEI. The CDR3 DNA follows: TGTGCCAGCACCGTAGCGGGAGGCCTACTATATAATGAGCAGTTCTTC. Its translation is CASTVAGGLLYNEQFF.

This CDR3 is CASIVIAGKETQYF. The DNA of the CDR3 is TGTGCCAGCATTGTAATAGCGGGGAAAGAGACCCAGTACTTC. The rearrangement links TRBV2 to TRBJ2-5; 8 bases fit TRBD2. The CDR3 runs 14 residues. The germline gives CDR1 SNHLY, CDR2 FYNNEI. The ends lost 7 bases at V and 3 bases at J; junction bases unmatched: 7.

This sequence joins TRBV18 and TRBJ1-5; D not resolved. Germline assignment: CDR1 KGHSH and CDR2 LQKENI. V dropped 5 bases and J dropped 0 bases, with 8 bases sitting between them. The CDR3 spans 14 residues. Here the CDR3 reads CASSEDNSNQPQHF. CDR3 DNA: TGTGCCAGCTCAGAAGACAATAGCAATCAGCCCCAGCATTTT.

The chain is built from TRBV6-1 and TRBJ2-7; 8 nucleotides align to TRBD2. Per the germline V gene, CDR1 is MNHNS and CDR2 is SASEGT. This CDR3 spans 14 amino acids. V gave up 8 bases and J gave up 3 bases; unmatched junction bases: 9. This chain's CDR3 is CASASGLPGYEQYF. CDR3 sequence (DNA): TGTGCCAGCGCTAGCGGGTTACCTGGCTACGAGCAGTACTTC.

The chain carries TRBV28 and TRBJ2-7; D remains ambiguous. The ends were cut back, 3 bases at V and 3 bases at J, with 18 bases in the middle. The CDR3 consists of 16 residues. Germline V gene sequence: CDR1 MDHEN, CDR2 SYDVKM. This CDR3 reads CASSLQADRGGYEQYF. CDR3 bases: TGTGCCAGCAGTTTGCAGGCTGACCGCGGCGGCTACGAGCAGTACTTC.

CDR3 amino acids: CASSWPGGEQYF. In nucleotides, the CDR3 is TGCGCCAGCAGTTGGCCCGGCGGCGAGCAGTACTTC. The chain joins TRBV10-2 to TRBJ2-7, with no clear D. The CDR3 is made up of 12 amino acids. Deletions cut 5 bases from V and 6 bases from J, with 11 bases between. Germline loops: CDR1 WSHSY, CDR2 SAAADI.

The chain links TRBV15 to TRBJ2-7, with D possibly matching TRBD1 (6 bases). V shed 1 base and J shed 6 bases, with 16 bases lying between them. Germline-derived CDR1 and CDR2 are LNHNV and YYDKDF (reference sequence). The CDR3 covers 15 residues. CDR3 protein: CATSRAPDRTSEQYF. The CDR3 DNA reads TGTGCCACCAGCAGAGCACCCGACAGGACCTCCGAGCAGTACTTC.

The CDR3 nucleotides are TGTGCCAGCCGCCTACCGACAGTTTCGAACACTGAAGCTTTCTTT. The encoded protein is CASRLPTVSNTEAFF. The V and J genes are TRBV21-1 and TRBJ1-1; the DNA was not used to check the table's D call, TRBD1. TRBV21-1 is labeled a pseudogene. This CDR3 has 15 amino acids.

As concerns this clone: Other DNA sequences in this specimen translate into the identical CDR3. The rearrangement links TRBV19 to TRBJ2-7; possibly TRBD1 for D (6 bases). Germline V lookup: CDR1 LNHDA, CDR2 SQIVND (reference sequence). The CDR3 sequence is 14 residues long. Trimming stripped 2 bases from V and 1 base from J, with 9 bases between. The CDR3 bases are TGTGCCAGTAGTATATCGACAGGATCCTACGAGCAGTACTTC. The encoded protein is CASSISTGSYEQYF. The full variable domain, with the rest looked up from reference TRBV19 and TRBJ2-7, is DGGITQSPKYLFRKEGQNVTLSCEQNLNHDAMYWYRQDPGQGLRLIYYSQIVNDFQKGDIAEGYSVSREKKESFPLTVTSAQKNPTAFYLCASSISTGSYEQYFGPGTRLTVT.

The J gene is TRBJ1-1, the V gene TRBV2, with D possibly TRBD1 on 6 matching bases. Looked up from germline, CDR1 is SNHLY and CDR2 is FYNNEI. Trimming cost V 6 bases and J 0 bases, with 11 bases left between them. The CDR3 sequence is 14 residues long. The CDR3: CASRRTAMNTEAFF. The CDR3 nucleotides are TGTGCCAGCAGGCGGACAGCCATGAACACTGAAGCTTTCTTT. Complete variable domain (other parts from reference TRBV2 and TRBJ1-1): EPEVTQTPSHQVTQMGQEVILRCVPISNHLYFYWYRQILGQKVEFLVSFYNNEISEKSEIFDDQFSVERPDGSNFTLKIRSTKLEDSAMYFCASRRTAMNTEAFFGQGTRLTVV.

The chain has TRBV7-8 and TRBJ2-1; 11 positions match TRBD2. CDR3 length equals 16 residues. The V gene's germline CDR1 is SGHVS and CDR2 FQNEAQ. V dropped 4 bases and J dropped 3; count of bases not matched to a gene: 5. The CDR3 protein is CASSSLAGGHYNEQFF. The CDR3 bases are TGTGCCAGCAGCTCGCTAGCGGGAGGACACTACAATGAGCAGTTCTTC.

This clone was seen a single time. V is TRBV18 and J is TRBJ2-5; D ambiguous. CDR3 size: 13 residues. The germline gives CDR1 KGHSH, CDR2 LQKENI. V was shortened by 0 bases and J by 1 base, with 3 bases between the two germline ends. Here the CDR3 reads CASSPPVQETQYF. The CDR3 nucleotides read TGTGCCAGCTCACCACCGGTCCAAGAGACCCAGTACTTC.

The chain links TRBV19 to TRBJ2-7, with D possibly matching TRBD2 (5 bases). Germline V lookup: CDR1 LNHDA, CDR2 SQIVND (reference sequence). The CDR3 length is 13 residues. V gave up 1 base and J gave up 2 bases, with 6 bases separating them. The CDR3 spells CASSIAEAYEQYF. CDR3 bases: TGTGCCAGTAGTATAGCGGAGGCCTACGAGCAGTACTTC.

V and J are TRBV5-1 and TRBJ1-3; no definite D call. V dropped 0 bases and J dropped 0 bases, with 10 bases sitting between them. CDR1 is SGHRS, CDR2 YFSETQ, per germline. The CDR3 spans 16 residues. The CDR3 bases are TGCGCCAGCAGCTTGGGGCCGACGGGCTCTGGAAACACCATATATTTT. Encoded protein: CASSLGPTGSGNTIYF.

V is TRBV27 and J is TRBJ2-3; D unresolved. Germline V gene data show CDR1 as MNHEY and CDR2 as SMNVEV (reference sequence). V was shortened by 0 bases and J by 2 bases, with 6 bases between the two germline ends. The CDR3 extends over 14 amino acids. CDR3 in DNA: TGTGCCAGCAGTTTATCGGCGGCCACAGATACGCAGTATTTT. Residues: CASSLSAATDTQYF.